The T cell receptor (beta chain) described here comes from a study of cytomegalovirus exposure and HLA in healthy donors. The PCR had 60 Vbeta and 13 Jbeta primers. This table comes from immunoSEQ multiplex PCR, and its TCRdb copy is limited to in-frame clones, with some not included. The sample yields roughly 100,000 clones, around 70% seen once. The source of this sequence is a woman aged 45-65 years in good health and CMV-seropositive. Source material: PBMCs.

The CDR3: CASSEGTGLNTEAFF. Here the CDR3 DNA reads TGTGCCAGCAGTGAAGGAACAGGCTTGAACACTGAAGCTTTCTTT. The rearrangement joins TRBV2 to TRBJ1-1; D perhaps matches TRBD1 (5 bases). Trimming cost V 1 base and J 0 bases, with 9 bases left between them. The CDR3 is made up of 15 amino acids. Germline loops: CDR1 SNHLY, CDR2 FYNNEI.